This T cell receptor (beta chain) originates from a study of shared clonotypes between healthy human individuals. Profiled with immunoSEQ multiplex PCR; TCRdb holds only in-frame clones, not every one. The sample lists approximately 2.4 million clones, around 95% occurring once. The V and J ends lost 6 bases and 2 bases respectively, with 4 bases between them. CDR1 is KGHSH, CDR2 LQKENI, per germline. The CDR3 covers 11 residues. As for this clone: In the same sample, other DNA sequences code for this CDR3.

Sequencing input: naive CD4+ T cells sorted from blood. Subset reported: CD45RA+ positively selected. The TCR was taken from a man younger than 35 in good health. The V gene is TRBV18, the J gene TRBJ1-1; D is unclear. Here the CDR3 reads CASSPNTEAFF. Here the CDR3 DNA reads TGTGCCAGCTCTCCTAACACTGAAGCTTTCTTT.